Ten or more counts support the clone carrying this TCR beta chain. Its antigen is not known. Looked up from germline, CDR1 is SGHNT and CDR2 is YENEEA. V was clipped by 1 base and J by 7 bases, with 11 bases between them. The CDR3 sequence is 14 residues long. The data are from a study of T-cell reconstitution after alpha-beta-depleted transplantation in children. Notes on the study in general: About two months after transplant, alpha-beta T cells reportedly came from several hundred expanded graft clones. Most T-cell counts and diversity one year after the transplant came from T cells that were newly produced. Diversity of TCRbeta at day 60 was high in some patients, arising from surviving recipient T cells and thymic progenitors.

Using unique molecular identifiers, the investigators prepared the TCRbeta library. TCRdb processed the PCR reads anew with MiXCR; each CDR3 protein has one entry. Of about 280,000 distinct CDR3 sequences detected, around a tenth appear once; the ten largest clones hold 20% to 25%. The J gene is TRBJ1-5, the V gene TRBV11-3; TRBD1 might be the D (5 bases). The material was peripheral blood, obtained 180 days after TCRalphabeta/CD19-depleted stem cell transplant. The origin of this receptor is a male patient between 2 and 10 years old who had a stem cell transplant for chronic granulomatous disease, so the T cells may come from the graft donor. DNA for the CDR3: TGTGCCAGCAGCTTAGTAGGGGCAGCCCAGCCCCAGCATTTT. It specifies CASSLVGAAQPQHF.